Listed here is a single T cell receptor beta chain. As yet, its antigen is unknown. One end of the junction fails to match germline, which may point to a read error. TCRdb's table, derived via immunoSEQ multiplex PCR, lists solely in-frame clones and lacks some. The sample lists tens of thousands of clones, less than 95% seen once, with about 3.1% in the top ten. This sample was included in a study of T cell responses to AZD1222 COVID-19 vaccine. Broader study findings: After the peak T cell response, and only then, were repertoires sampled. The CD4 TCRs associated with vaccination extended across spike and predominated at 160-218 and 743-854.

Germline V gives CDR1 MNHNS, CDR2 SASEGT. CDR3 length: 13 residues. This chain connects TRBV6-1 to TRBJ1-2; TRBD1 might be the D (5 bases). This TCR derives from an adult who received the AZD1222 COVID-19 vaccine. The material sequenced was peripheral blood, taken 28 days after the second AZD1222 dose. DNA for the CDR3: TGTGCCAGCAGCGAAGACAGAGACTATGGCTACACCTTC. It yields the protein CASSEDRDYGYTF.